This T cell receptor beta chain was captured in a study of PD-L1 blockade in urothelial cancer (dated by TCRdb to about 2017). General notes on the study: Therapy was started in about 2014 for all patients, and atezolizumab 1,200 mg was administered intravenously every 3 weeks. About 90% of the roughly 29 patients were males with bladder-origin urothelial cancer, and about 65% of the 29 reported a prior smoking history. An ECOG performance status of 0 or 1 was recorded for the patients, and 0 to 3 prior chemotherapy regimens had been received by the patients. Blood samples were analyzed at two time points: 3 weeks after treatment start (second dose) and 6 weeks after treatment start. Blood samples gave a median of around 140,000 T cells and approximately 81,000 unique TCRs, with a median clonality of approximately 0.08. An exploratory multi-omic analysis was conducted of the somatic, immune and clinical correlates of response to PD-L1 blockade with atezolizumab in urothelial cancer. Pretreatment tumor samples and matched peripheral blood, collected serially before and after atezolizumab treatment, underwent TCR sequencing. Durable clinical benefit was defined as a progression-free survival longer than 6 months, and TCR features were additionally tested against progression-free survival and overall survival. In the same patients, pretreatment tumors underwent whole exome sequencing and RNA sequencing in addition to TCR sequencing. Durable clinical benefit was achieved by nine patients and was not achieved by 20 patients. Around 29 patients had pretreatment blood TCR-seq, around 25 had at least one posttreatment blood collection, and around 25 had tumor TCR-seq. Study-wide findings and limitations: A pretreatment peripheral blood TCR clonality below the median was linked to improved progression-free and overall survival. Greater expansion of tumor-associated TCR clones in peripheral blood 3 weeks after the start of treatment was observed in patients with durable benefit (n of about 20, p = 0.022). Because the sample size was small (n ≈ 30) and many of the analyses were exploratory, the results are meant to be hypothesis-generating.

Synthetic TCR analog templates were spiked into each PCR to estimate absolute template abundance from read counts. The immunoSEQ assay used bias-controlled V and J gene primers to amplify TCRbeta CDR3 regions from genomic DNA. Sequencing of rearranged TCRbeta segments was done at approximately 20X coverage. Concerning the study's data processing: Clustering was used to correct sequencing errors, and CDR3s were annotated against IMGT so that V, D and J genes could be assigned. Only productive TCRbeta rearrangements were used in downstream analyses, excluding out-of-frame or stop-codon sequences. Clonality was computed as one minus Shannon entropy normalized by the log of the number of unique productive sequences. Clones differing between time points or between blood and tumor were identified by Fisher's exact test with Benjamini-Hochberg correction at adjusted p below 0.01. The table comes from immuneACCESS by way of TCRdb, which keeps in-frame sequences with V and J called. Part of the clones is missing from these tables; in studies checked, under half for an unresolved V gene and the rest for unknown reasons. The V and J calls and the clone size are those of that table, but D and trimming were determined from the DNA. This sample lists some 54,000 clones; approximately 87% were detected once. Clones ranked in the top ten supply about 6% of the sample.

A total of some 30 patients with locally advanced or metastatic urothelial carcinoma, treated at Memorial Sloan Kettering on a trial protocol, made up the cohort. Peripheral blood mononuclear cells were collected from each patient pretreatment and during treatment, giving between 1 and 8 total time points per patient. The Qiagen DNeasy Blood extraction kit was used to purify genomic DNA from total PBMCs and tumor samples. Collected pretreatment and during treatment, PBMCs were isolated and stored as previously described. For this clone: Its antigen is not yet known. No quality values exist for individual bases; no much larger clone is one base distant.

Clipping removes 2 bases from V and 6 bases from J, with 10 as the unmatched junction base count. There are 16 amino acids in the CDR3, from cysteine to phenylalanine inclusive. The CDR3 DNA has 48 bases and is translated from base 1. In the germline V gene, CDR1 corresponds to MDHEN and CDR2 to SYDVKM. The V gene is TRBV28 and the J gene is TRBJ1-1, with 9 bases matching TRBD1. This TCR derives from a man in his forties or fifties with urothelial cancer. The sequencing here drew on PBMCs, taken around atezolizumab (anti-PD-L1) treatment. The DNA is as follows: TGTGCCAGCAGTTTAGGTACCGGGACAGGGCGCCCTGAAGCTTTCTTT. Its protein reads: CASSLGTGTGRPEAFF.